The rows below give T cell receptor beta chains drawn from one sample of a study of blood T cell repertoires in COVID-19. TCRdb keeps only in-frame clones here, not all; method: immunoSEQ multiplex PCR. Of 50,000 to 65,000 clones listed, roughly nine tenths were seen once; the top ten hold approximately 7%. The specimen was peripheral blood. These receptors were taken from a woman aged 55-69 years with active or convalescent COVID-19. Both conserved end residues are part of each CDR3. D genes are given only for firm matches. The size entry is marked missing in some rows and otherwise reads once, few, many or a size class.

j_call d_call v_call cdr3_length clone_size cdr3_nt cdr3_aa
TRBJ1-1 TRBD1 TRBV7-8 15 - TGTGCCAGCAGCTTACGGACAGGAAGGAACACTGAAGCTTTCTTT CASSLRTGRNTEAFF
TRBJ1-6 - TRBV7-2 13 - TGTGCCAGCAGCCCCGGGGGAAATTCACCCCTCCACTTT CASSPGGNSPLHF
TRBJ1-5 - TRBV24-1 14 - TGTGCCACCAGTGCTGGCGGGTTGAATCAGCCCCAGCATTTT CATSAGGLNQPQHF
TRBJ2-6 - TRBV5-4 17 - TGTGCCAGCAGCCTACCGAACAGGGCTTCAGGGGCCAACGTCCTGACTTTC CASSLPNRASGANVLTF
TRBJ1-2 - TRBV9 11 - TGTGCCAGCAGCCGTAACTATGGCTACACCTTC CASSRNYGYTF
TRBJ2-7 TRBD1 TRBV5-1 14 - TGCGCCAGTCGGATAGGGACAGGCACCTACGAGCAGTACTTC CASRIGTGTYEQYF
TRBJ1-6 - TRBV6-5 12 - TGTGCCAGCAGTTATATGAATTCACCCCTCCACTTT CASSYMNSPLHF
TRBJ2-2 TRBD1 TRBV28 16 - TGTGCCAGCAGTTTAGGGACAGGGTTCCCCACCGGGGAGCTGTTTTTT CASSLGTGFPTGELFF
TRBJ1-2 - TRBV9 15 - TGTGCCAGCAGCAATAGACAGAGCTCTAACTATGGCTACACCTTC CASSNRQSSNYGYTF
TRBJ1-2 - TRBV6-5 13 - TGTGCCAGCAGAACCCACTTTAACTATGGCTACACCTTC CASRTHFNYGYTF
TRBJ1-5 - TRBV28 12 - TGTGCCAGCGGAACAGCCAATCAGCCCCAGCATTTT CASGTANQPQHF
TRBJ2-1 TRBD1 TRBV4-1 15 few TGCGCCAGCAGCTGGGGACAGGGGGCCTACAATGAGCAGTTCTTC CASSWGQGAYNEQFF
TRBJ1-6 TRBD1 TRBV2 15 - TGTGCCAGCAGTGTCCGACAGGGACCTAATTCACCCCTCCACTTT CASSVRQGPNSPLHF
TRBJ1-2 - TRBV6-5 12 - TGTGCCAGCAGTTACGGGGGGTATGGCTACACCTTC CASSYGGYGYTF
TRBJ1-5 - TRBV6-5 16 - TGTGCCAGCAGTTACTCCCCCAGTTATAGCAATCAGCCCCAGCATTTT CASSYSPSYSNQPQHF
TRBJ1-2 TRBD1 TRBV28 12 - TGTGCCAGCAGCGGGACAGTTAATGGCTACACCTTC CASSGTVNGYTF
TRBJ2-7 - TRBV4-1 12 - TGCGCCAGCAGCCGGGACACCTACGAGCAGTACTTC CASSRDTYEQYF
TRBJ1-1 TRBD1 TRBV9 15 - TGTGCCAGCAGTGAAATGACAGGGGGCCGCACTGAAGCTTTCTTT CASSEMTGGRTEAFF
TRBJ2-7 - TRBV30 11 - TGTGCCTGGAGACAGAACTACGAGCAGTACTTC CAWRQNYEQYF
TRBJ1-5 - TRBV6-1 14 - TGTGCCAGCAGTGAAGCGTCCGACAGGCAGCCCCAGCATTTT CASSEASDRQPQHF
TRBJ2-3 - TRBV12-5 14 - TGTGCTAGTGGTTTAGGACAGTCCACAGATACGCAGTATTTT CASGLGQSTDTQYF
TRBJ2-3 - TRBV5-4 14 - TGTGCCAGCAGCGTGAGTCTTAGCACAGATACGCAGTATTTT CASSVSLSTDTQYF
TRBJ1-5 TRBD1 TRBV6-5 15 medium-sized TGTGCCAGCAGCCCGGATTTGACAGGGCCCAAACCCCAGCATTTT CASSPDLTGPKPQHF
TRBJ1-6 - TRBV30 14 - TGTGCCTGGAGTTTGAGCTCCTATAATTCACCCCTCCACTTT CAWSLSSYNSPLHF
TRBJ2-7 TRBD2 TRBV28 15 few TGTGCCAGCAGTCCCCTAGCGGGAGCGGTCTACGAGCAGTACTTC CASSPLAGAVYEQYF
TRBJ2-1 TRBD2 TRBV28 17 - TGTGCCAGCAGTTTATTTTCTAGCGGCATTCCCTACAATGAGCAGTTCTTC CASSLFSSGIPYNEQFF
TRBJ1-1 - TRBV14 16 - TGTGCCAGCAGCCAAAGGACCGGGACTGATGGCACTGAAGCTTTCTTT CASSQRTGTDGTEAFF
TRBJ1-4 - TRBV30 11 - TGTGCCTGGAGTGTCGGGGAGAAACTGTTTTTT CAWSVGEKLFF
TRBJ1-2 TRBD1 TRBV12-3/TRBV12-4 13 - TGTGCCAGCCGGTCCGGGACAGGGCATGGCTACACCTTC CASRSGTGHGYTF
TRBJ1-6 TRBD1 TRBV19 12 few TGTGCCAGCGGGACAGATAATTCACCCCTCCACTTT CASGTDNSPLHF
TRBJ2-7 - TRBV6-5 15 - TGTGCCAGCAAAAGACAGCTTACTAATGCCTACGAGCAGTACTTC CASKRQLTNAYEQYF
TRBJ2-4 - TRBV5-1 14 - TGCGCCAGCAGCTCCGAACGGGCCAAAAACATTCAGTACTTC CASSSERAKNIQYF
TRBJ1-4 - TRBV9 15 - TGTGCCAGCAGCGTATCGGGGCTAGCGGAGGAAAAACTGTTTTTT CASSVSGLAEEKLFF
TRBJ1-1 - TRBV15 13 - TGTGCCACCAGCAGAGATGGGAGGACTGAAGCTTTCTTT CATSRDGRTEAFF
TRBJ1-5 - TRBV28 12 - TGTGCCAGCAGCGACAGAAATCAGCCCCAGCATTTT CASSDRNQPQHF
TRBJ2-5 TRBD1 TRBV6-5 15 - TGTGCCAGCAGTTACTCCCGGGACAGACAAGAGACCCAGTACTTC CASSYSRDRQETQYF
TRBJ2-7 - TRBV4-1 17 - TGCGCCAGCAGCCTAACAAGTAGGGGGGAGGGCTTCAACGAGCAGTACTTC CASSLTSRGEGFNEQYF
TRBJ2-6 TRBD1 TRBV27 18 once TGTGCCAGCAGTTTGACGGGGACAGGGTCCTCTGGGGCCAACGTCCTGACTTTC CASSLTGTGSSGANVLTF
TRBJ1-4 - TRBV9 16 once TGTGCCAGCAGCCCCCGGGACAAAACAACTAATGAAAAACTGTTTTTT CASSPRDKTTNEKLFF
TRBJ2-2 TRBD1 TRBV7-3 16 - TGTGCCAGCAGCTCCCTGGACAGGGTAAAAACCGGGGAGCTGTTTTTT CASSSLDRVKTGELFF